This TCR beta chain was sequenced for a study of blood T cell repertoires in COVID-19. Study-wide background: Samples of COVID-19 (acute and convalescent) were obtained from the United States, Italy and Spain. Sources were T cells, B-cell-depleted T cells, or PBMCs; the material itself was cDNA or gDNA.

Study processing details: The authors estimated nucleated cell counts from reference gene primer amplification. The assay was immunoSEQ multiplex PCR, and TCRdb's table has in-frame clones only and misses some. Clone size and the V and J calls come from that table; the DNA yielded D and trimming. The sample lists tens of thousands of clones, about nine tenths seen once, with 5% to 6.5% in the top ten. The CDR3 has 13 amino acids. Germline V gives CDR1 MNHEY, CDR2 SMNVEV (reference sequence). V was pared by 4 bases and J by 15 bases, with 11 bases of the junction left unmatched. This clonotype originated in a middle-aged man with active COVID-19. V usage is TRBV27 and J usage is TRBJ2-1, with 8 positions matching TRBD2. The sample was peripheral blood. The CDR3 sequence is CASSYILGLVRFF. The CDR3 DNA sequence: TGTGCCAGCAGTTATATATTGGGACTAGTTCGGTTCTTC.